Described below is a single T cell receptor beta chain sequence and its context. In this sample, this clonotype turned up many times. Its antigen is currently not known. No clone much larger than this one lies a single base away; base qualities are absent. Sequences ENHRY (CDR1) and SYGVKD (CDR2) are obtained from the germline V gene. The CDR3 measures 15 amino acids from cysteine to phenylalanine. The sequence is cut down to CDR3 DNA, 45 bases in frame from base 1. For this chain, trimming is 4 bases at the V end and 4 bases at the J end, and the number of junction bases without a gene match is 4. This specimen belongs to a study of T-cell reconstitution after alpha-beta-depleted transplantation in children (dated by TCRdb to between 2015 and 2016). Regarding the study in general: T-cell immune reconstitution after TCRalphabeta/CD19-depleted allogeneic hematopoietic cell transplantation in children was quantitatively tracked in the study by means of TCR repertoire profiling.

Broader findings and caveats from the paper: Over subsequent months, a decline in hyperexpanded clone frequencies was noted, and after one year, T-cell counts and TCRbeta diversity were mostly ascribed to newly produced T cells. The apparently early alphabetaT-cell count recovery about two months after transplant was reportedly dependent on only several hundred rapidly expanded clones derived from non-depleted graft cells. In some patients, high TCRbeta diversity at day 60 was attributed to recipient T cells and intrathymic progenitors that had survived conditioning.

What this sample's treatment or condition label stands for: allogeneic hematopoietic cell transplantation with graft depleted of TCRalphabeta T cells and CD19 B cells. The children who served as transplant recipients had been given grafts of TCRalphabeta/CD19-depleted allogeneic hematopoietic cells. Libraries were constructed by PCR. The instrument was an Illumina HiSeq 2500. To normalize quantification of the TCRbeta repertoire, the TCR libraries were built with molecular barcoding that relied on unique molecular identifiers. The public sequencing data were trimmed at Q25 with fastp and processed into clonotypes with MiXCR by TCRdb, which kept only in-frame beta chains. Every entry covers one CDR3 protein and lists the most common genes and DNA from its rows. Counted in this sample were approximately 490,000 distinct CDR3 sequences; about 10% of them appeared once. The leading ten clones occupy 2% to 2.5% of the sample.

The clonotype comes from a child younger than 10 with inherited bone marrow failure, due to receive a stem cell transplant. The rearrangement joined TRBV10-3 to TRBJ2-1; 10 nucleotides in the junction match TRBD2. Sequencing used PBMCs, obtained before TCRalphabeta/CD19-depleted stem cell transplant. The CDR3 amino acid sequence is: CAISATSGLYNEQFF. In nucleotide form, the sequence is TGTGCCATCAGTGCGACTAGCGGGTTGTACAATGAGCAGTTCTTC.